Shown below are 12 T cell receptor beta chains from a single sample sequenced in a study of post-analysis software for immune sequencing data. The study's findings and limits: Included in a set of about 5 TRBV segments more frequent in patients than controls were TRBV5-6, TRBV5-1 and TRBV20-1.

Built from TCR beta cDNA, the libraries had unique molecular identifiers in them. TCRdb recomputed calls from the PCR reads with MiXCR, one row per CDR3 protein. This repertoire shows 750,000 to 950,000 distinct CDR3 sequences, 53% found once; its top ten account for around 4.5%. These receptors' antigens are unknown. Sequences were obtained from blood. These TCRs come from a girl aged 5-17 years with multiple sclerosis.

The chain couples TRBV15 to TRBJ1-2; D is ambiguous. Looked up from germline, CDR1 is LNHNV and CDR2 is YYDKDF (reference sequence). This CDR3 spans 15 amino acids. V was cut by 2 bases and J by 4 bases, with 14 bases left in between. The CDR3 region is CATSRWIGEGYGYTF. The CDR3 DNA reads TGTGCCACCAGCAGATGGATCGGGGAAGGCTATGGCTACACCTTC.

The chain has TRBV9 and TRBJ1-2; TRBD1 agrees at 7 bases. Germline V gives CDR1 SGDLS, CDR2 YYNGEE. This CDR3 is built from 17 residues. J was trimmed by 2 bases and V by 0 bases; bases with no gene match: 10. This chain's CDR3 is CASSVDPLQGPNYGYTF. CDR3 DNA sequence: TGTGCCAGCAGCGTAGACCCTCTACAGGGGCCAAACTATGGCTACACCTTC.

The J gene is TRBJ2-7, the V gene TRBV6-6; a possible D gene is TRBD1 (6 bases). The J call may be faulty, since TRBJ2-5 better matches the DNA end. Per germline, CDR1 MNHNY and CDR2 SVGAGI (reference sequence). The CDR3 has 16 amino acids. This CDR3 reads CASSYSQGRPEETQYF. DNA for the CDR3: TGTGCCAGCAGTTACTCGCAGGGGCGACCAGAAGAGACCCAGTACTTC.

The chain is built from TRBV2 and TRBJ2-5; TRBD2 might be the D (5 bases). The CDR3 has 14 residues. Trimming removed 1 base from V and 6 bases from J, with 12 bases in between. Germline CDR1 and CDR2: SNHLY and FYNNEI. Here the CDR3 DNA reads TGTGCCAGCAGTGAAGGGTTAGCGACAAAGACCCAGTACTTC. Encoded protein: CASSEGLATKTQYF.

V gene TRBV20-1 combines with J gene TRBJ2-5; unclear D gene. CDR1 is DFQATT and CDR2 is SNEGSKA in the germline V gene (reference sequence). V lost 7 bases and J lost 1, with 13 bases in between. The CDR3 spans 13 residues. CDR3 DNA: TGCAGTGGACGCGCTGTCGCCCAAGAGACCCAGTACTTC. Its protein is CSGRAVAQETQYF.

V and J are TRBV5-1 and TRBJ2-7, with 8 bases identical to TRBD1. The germline gives CDR1 SGHRS, CDR2 YFSETQ. This CDR3 contains 14 residues. V gave up 2 bases and J gave up 0 bases; unmatched junction bases: 1. CDR3: CASSFQGASYEQYF. CDR3 sequence (DNA): TGCGCCAGCAGCTTTCAGGGGGCCTCCTACGAGCAGTACTTC.

This clonotype was seen more than once but under ten times. This sequence joins TRBV7-9 and TRBJ2-7; 7 nucleotides match TRBD1. Germline-derived CDR1 and CDR2 are SEHNR and FQNEAQ (reference sequence). The V and J ends lost 1 base and 3 bases, in that order; junction bases with no gene match: 3. The length of the CDR3 is 14 residues. The CDR3 loop reads CASSLGDSFYEQYF. The CDR3 DNA reads TGTGCCAGCAGCTTAGGGGACAGTTTCTACGAGCAGTACTTC.

To note about this clonotype: At one of its ends the junction is not consistent with the germline gene, which may arise from a read error. This chain links TRBV5-1 with TRBJ2-5, with TRBD2 matching 7 bases. CDR1 SGHRS and CDR2 YFSETQ come from the germline V gene. The length of the CDR3 is 15 residues. CDR3 protein: CASSFWGGCKRPSTF. CDR3 nucleotide sequence: TGCGCCAGCAGCTTTTGGGGGGGGTGCAAGAGACCCAGTACTTTC.

Only a few counts were recorded for this clonotype. The chain links TRBV6-1 to TRBJ1-5; D remains ambiguous. Between the trimmed V and J ends, which lost 6 bases and 6 bases, there was a span of 15 bases. The germline V gene has CDR1 MNHNS and CDR2 SASEGT. The CDR3 covers 14 residues. The CDR3 sequence is CASSSGPESQPQHF. The CDR3 region has the DNA TGTGCCAGCAGCTCCGGGCCCGAGAGTCAGCCCCAGCATTTT.

V is TRBV12-3 or TRBV12-4 and J is TRBJ2-5; D tentatively reads TRBD1 or TRBD2 (5 bases each). The germline V and J ends were trimmed by 2 bases and 13 bases, with 17 bases remaining between them. The CDR3 spans 13 residues. For the CDR3, the DNA is TGTGCCAGCAGTTTATCGACCGGGACCAGGCCGTACTTC. This gives the protein CASSLSTGTRPYF.

The rearrangement links TRBV12-3 or TRBV12-4 to TRBJ1-2, with 11 nucleotides matching TRBD1. The V segment lost 2 bases and the J segment 8 bases; nucleotides outside the gene matches: 4. The CDR3 consists of 14 residues. The CDR3 here is CASSLTDRGRGYTF. CDR3 coding DNA: TGTGCCAGCAGTTTAACGGACAGGGGGCGAGGCTACACCTTC.

This chain joins TRBV12-3 or TRBV12-4 and TRBJ2-1; D might be TRBD1 (5 bases). Trimming removed 7 bases at V and 3 bases at J, with 13 bases between. CDR3 size: 14 residues. CDR3: CASNLPGYYNEQFF. CDR3 coding DNA: TGTGCCAGCAATTTGCCAGGGTACTACAATGAGCAGTTCTTC.